This T cell receptor beta chain is drawn from a study of blood T cell repertoires in COVID-19. About the research overall: The origin of the acute and convalescent COVID-19 samples was the United States, Italy and Spain.

The CDR3 runs 15 residues. The germline V gene encodes CDR1 SGHDN and CDR2 FVKESK. Trimming pared 2 bases from V and 4 bases from J, leaving 13 bases between. Sequencing used immunoSEQ multiplex PCR; TCRdb keeps in-frame clones, though not all of them. The sample records 250,000 to 300,000 clones, under 90% being singletons. The source is a middle-aged woman who had recovered from COVID-19. The chain is built from TRBV14 and TRBJ2-3; D may be TRBD1 (6 bases). Source material: peripheral blood. CDR3 in amino acids: CASSQLAGVPDTQYF. The CDR3 DNA sequence: TGTGCCAGCAGCCAATTGGCAGGGGTTCCAGATACGCAGTATTTT.